Described below is a single TCR beta chain sequence and its context. No antigen is known for it. Germline V gene lookup returns CDR1 MNHEY and CDR2 SVGAGI. The CDR3 covers 16 residues. V shed 4 bases, J shed 2 bases, and the junction held 9 bases outside the gene matches. These data are taken from a study of persistence of HIV-infected CD4 T cells. The stimulus was lysate of CMV-infected fibroblasts, about 10 ug/mL. CD40L-negative CD69-negative CD45RO-high memory CD4+ T cells were sorted as populations depleted of antigen-responding cells. Sequencing used immunoSEQ version 4 in survey mode. Sequenced by immunoSEQ multiplex PCR; TCRdb stores in-frame clones only, minus some. Among fewer than 30,000 clones listed, around 80% were seen once.

The material sequenced was CD4+ T cells sorted from PBMCs after roughly 18-hour stimulation, taken from a patient who received antiretroviral therapy. The chain uses TRBV6-5 and TRBJ2-3, with 7 nucleotides matching TRBD2. The origin of this receptor is an adult man with HIV who was CMV-seropositive. CDR3 DNA sequence: TGTGCCAGCAGTTCCCCCGGAGCGGGGTACACAGATACGCAGTATTTT. Encoded protein: CASSSPGAGYTDTQYF.